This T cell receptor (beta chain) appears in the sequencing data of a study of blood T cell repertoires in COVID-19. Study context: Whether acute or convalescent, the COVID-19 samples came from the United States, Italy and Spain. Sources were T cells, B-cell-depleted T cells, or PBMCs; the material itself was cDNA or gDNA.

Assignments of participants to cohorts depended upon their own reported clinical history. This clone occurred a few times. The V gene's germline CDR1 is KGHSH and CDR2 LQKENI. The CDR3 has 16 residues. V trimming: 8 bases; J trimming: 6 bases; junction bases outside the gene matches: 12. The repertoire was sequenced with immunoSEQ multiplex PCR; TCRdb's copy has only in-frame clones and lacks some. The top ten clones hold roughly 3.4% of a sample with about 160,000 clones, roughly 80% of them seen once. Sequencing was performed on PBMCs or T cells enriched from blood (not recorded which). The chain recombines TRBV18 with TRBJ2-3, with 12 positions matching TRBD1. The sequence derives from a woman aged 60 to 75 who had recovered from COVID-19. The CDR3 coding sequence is TGTGCCAGCACTTATACGGGACAGGGGGCTACCGATACGCAGTATTTT. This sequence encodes CASTYTGQGATDTQYF.